A selection of T cell receptor beta chains follows, all from one sample in a study of T-cell reconstitution after alpha-beta-depleted transplantation in children. TCRdb re-called the PCR reads through MiXCR, storing one row per CDR3 protein. The sample yields 65,000 to 75,000 distinct CDR3 sequences, roughly 4.9% seen once. Sequencing was performed on PBMCs, mostly from graft donor cells, taken 180 days after TCRalphabeta/CD19-depleted stem cell transplant. All receptors come from a boy in the first two years of life who had a stem cell transplant for acute myeloid leukemia, so the T cells may come from the graft donor. Both conserved end residues are part of each CDR3. The D gene is left open where the match is weak. Clone sizes are given selectively: once, few, many, or a class where the clone is expanded.

j_call: TRBJ2-7
d_call: -
clone_size: many
v_call: TRBV27
cdr3_aa: CASSLSIGNSYEQYF
cdr3_nt: TGTGCCAGCAGTTTATCGATAGGGAACTCCTACGAGCAGTACTTC

j_call: TRBJ2-5
d_call: -
clone_size: many
v_call: TRBV7-7
cdr3_aa: CASSLVGGGGETQYF
cdr3_nt: TGTGCCAGCAGCTTAGTAGGGGGAGGGGGAGAGACCCAGTACTTC

j_call: TRBJ2-3
d_call: TRBD2
clone_size: many
v_call: TRBV25-1
cdr3_aa: CASSEAGVTDTQYF
cdr3_nt: TGTGCCAGCAGTGAAGCGGGGGTCACAGATACGCAGTATTTT

j_call: TRBJ1-5
d_call: TRBD1
clone_size: many
v_call: TRBV24-1
cdr3_aa: CATSDHKTGDFGNQPQHF
cdr3_nt: TGTGCCACCAGTGACCACAAGACAGGGGATTTCGGCAATCAGCCCCAGCATTTT

j_call: TRBJ1-2
d_call: -
clone_size: many
v_call: TRBV3-1
cdr3_aa: CASSPGDANYGYTF
cdr3_nt: TGTGCCAGCAGCCCTGGGGACGCCAACTATGGCTACACCTTC

j_call: TRBJ2-5
d_call: -
clone_size: many
v_call: TRBV7-9
cdr3_aa: CASSLRPFRETQYF
cdr3_nt: TGTGCCAGCAGCCTGCGCCCGTTCCGGGAGACCCAGTACTTC

j_call: TRBJ2-5
d_call: -
clone_size: many
v_call: TRBV30
cdr3_aa: CAYTGSLQETQYF
cdr3_nt: TGTGCCTATACGGGGTCCCTTCAAGAGACCCAGTACTTC

j_call: TRBJ1-3
d_call: TRBD1
clone_size: many
v_call: TRBV7-9
cdr3_aa: CASSSGQGGNTIYF
cdr3_nt: TGTGCCAGCAGCTCCGGACAGGGTGGGAACACCATATATTTT

j_call: TRBJ1-2
d_call: -
clone_size: many
v_call: TRBV19
cdr3_aa: CASSLTGTPVYGYTF
cdr3_nt: TGTGCCAGTAGTCTGACCGGGACACCCGTTTATGGCTACACCTTC

j_call: TRBJ2-5
d_call: TRBD1
clone_size: many
v_call: TRBV20-1
cdr3_aa: CSARDRRQGAGETQYF
cdr3_nt: TGCAGTGCTAGAGATCGCCGACAGGGGGCAGGAGAGACCCAGTACTTC

j_call: TRBJ2-5
d_call: TRBD2
clone_size: many
v_call: TRBV20-1
cdr3_aa: CSAVPGLGRETQYF
cdr3_nt: TGCAGTGCAGTGCCGGGACTAGGCCGAGAGACCCAGTACTTC

j_call: TRBJ2-4
d_call: -
clone_size: many
v_call: TRBV2
cdr3_aa: CASSGPSGAKNIQYF
cdr3_nt: TGTGCCAGCAGTGGTCCCTCGGGAGCCAAAAACATTCAGTACTTC

j_call: TRBJ2-1
d_call: -
clone_size: many
v_call: TRBV4-3
cdr3_aa: CASSQAGLSPKLFF
cdr3_nt: TGCGCCAGCAGCCAAGCAGGCCTTTCGCCCAAACTGTTCTTC

j_call: TRBJ1-2
d_call: -
clone_size: many
v_call: TRBV12-3/TRBV12-4
cdr3_aa: CASSFYTGPLNYGYTF
cdr3_nt: TGTGCCAGCAGTTTCTATACGGGACCGCTTAACTATGGCTACACCTTC

j_call: TRBJ2-1
d_call: TRBD2
clone_size: many
v_call: TRBV6-2/TRBV6-3
cdr3_aa: CASSYGLAGASSYNEQFF
cdr3_nt: TGTGCCAGCAGTTACGGGCTAGCGGGCGCTAGCTCCTACAATGAGCAGTTCTTC

j_call: TRBJ1-1
d_call: -
clone_size: many
v_call: TRBV6-1
cdr3_aa: CASSDFGLVNTEAFF
cdr3_nt: TGTGCCAGCAGTGATTTCGGTTTAGTGAACACTGAAGCTTTCTTT

j_call: TRBJ1-6
d_call: -
clone_size: many
v_call: TRBV28
cdr3_aa: CASSPADTWGYNSPLHF
cdr3_nt: TGTGCCAGCAGTCCCGCGGACACCTGGGGTTATAATTCACCCCTCCACTTT

j_call: TRBJ2-1
d_call: -
clone_size: many
v_call: TRBV12-3/TRBV12-4
cdr3_aa: CASSFGGSSYNEQFF
cdr3_nt: TGTGCCAGCAGTTTTGGGGGGTCATCCTACAATGAGCAGTTCTTC

j_call: TRBJ2-5
d_call: -
clone_size: many
v_call: TRBV10-3
cdr3_aa: CAISVSTGQETQYF
cdr3_nt: TGTGCCATCAGTGTTTCAACAGGGCAAGAGACCCAGTACTTC

j_call: TRBJ1-2
d_call: TRBD1
clone_size: many
v_call: TRBV20-1
cdr3_aa: CSARKTGTDSYGYTF
cdr3_nt: TGCAGTGCTAGAAAAACCGGGACAGATTCCTATGGCTACACCTTC

j_call: TRBJ1-1
d_call: TRBD1
clone_size: many
v_call: TRBV7-9
cdr3_aa: CASSTPGTATEAFF
cdr3_nt: TGTGCCAGCAGCACTCCCGGGACAGCCACTGAAGCTTTCTTT

j_call: TRBJ1-2
d_call: -
clone_size: many
v_call: TRBV30
cdr3_aa: CAWSFHAPNYGYTF
cdr3_nt: TGTGCCTGGAGCTTTCACGCTCCTAACTATGGCTACACCTTC

j_call: TRBJ2-7
d_call: -
clone_size: few
v_call: TRBV18
cdr3_aa: CASSNLPLSYEQYF
cdr3_nt: TGTGCCAGCTCAAACCTGCCTCTATCCTACGAGCAGTACTTC

j_call: TRBJ2-2
d_call: -
clone_size: many
v_call: TRBV7-9
cdr3_aa: CASTPRGAGEAGELFF
cdr3_nt: TGTGCCAGCACCCCAAGAGGAGCAGGGGAGGCCGGGGAGCTGTTTTTT

j_call: TRBJ1-1
d_call: -
clone_size: many
v_call: TRBV18
cdr3_aa: CASSPTGVATEAFF
cdr3_nt: TGTGCCAGCTCACCAACCGGGGTGGCCACTGAAGCTTTCTTT

j_call: TRBJ1-1
d_call: TRBD1
clone_size: many
v_call: TRBV5-1
cdr3_aa: CASSLGTGTVMNTEAFF
cdr3_nt: TGCGCCAGCAGCTTGGGTACGGGGACAGTCATGAACACTGAAGCTTTCTTT

j_call: TRBJ2-3
d_call: -
clone_size: many
v_call: TRBV2
cdr3_aa: CASQLGGYGTDTQYF
cdr3_nt: TGTGCCAGTCAGTTGGGTGGTTATGGCACAGATACGCAGTATTTT

j_call: TRBJ2-5
d_call: TRBD1
clone_size: many
v_call: TRBV20-1
cdr3_aa: CSARSRYRTGVETQYF
cdr3_nt: TGCAGTGCTAGAAGCCGGTACCGGACAGGGGTGGAGACCCAGTACTTC

j_call: TRBJ1-1
d_call: -
clone_size: many
v_call: TRBV6-2/TRBV6-3
cdr3_aa: CASSYWPRRGEDTEAFF
cdr3_nt: TGTGCCAGCAGTTACTGGCCCCGACGCGGGGAGGACACTGAAGCTTTCTTT

j_call: TRBJ1-5
d_call: -
clone_size: many
v_call: TRBV11-3
cdr3_aa: CASSLQGSNQPQHF
cdr3_nt: TGTGCCAGCAGCTTACAGGGTAGCAATCAGCCCCAGCATTTT

j_call: TRBJ1-4
d_call: -
clone_size: many
v_call: TRBV24-1
cdr3_aa: CATSVPDWNEKLFF
cdr3_nt: TGTGCCACCAGTGTCCCGGACTGGAATGAAAAACTGTTTTTT

j_call: TRBJ1-3
d_call: -
clone_size: many
v_call: TRBV7-9
cdr3_aa: CASSPRASSGNTIYF
cdr3_nt: TGTGCCAGCAGCCCCAGGGCCTCCTCTGGAAACACCATATATTTT

j_call: TRBJ2-7
d_call: TRBD2
clone_size: many
v_call: TRBV4-1
cdr3_aa: CASSHGGAYEQYF
cdr3_nt: TGCGCCAGCAGCCACGGGGGGGCCTACGAGCAGTACTTC

j_call: TRBJ2-2
d_call: TRBD2
clone_size: many
v_call: TRBV11-2
cdr3_aa: CASSLVLAGAINTGELFF
cdr3_nt: TGTGCCAGCAGCTTAGTACTAGCGGGGGCCATTAACACCGGGGAGCTGTTTTTT

j_call: TRBJ1-1
d_call: -
clone_size: many
v_call: TRBV5-1
cdr3_aa: CASSDVGGENTEAFF
cdr3_nt: TGCGCCAGCAGCGATGTTGGGGGGGAGAACACTGAAGCTTTCTTT

j_call: TRBJ2-6
d_call: -
clone_size: few
v_call: TRBV12-3/TRBV12-4
cdr3_aa: CASSRLPVNVLTF
cdr3_nt: TGTGCCAGCAGCCGCCTACCTGTCAACGTCCTGACTTTC

j_call: TRBJ1-1
d_call: -
clone_size: many
v_call: TRBV5-6
cdr3_aa: CASSLRGTEAFF
cdr3_nt: TGTGCCAGCAGCCTTAGGGGCACTGAAGCTTTCTTT

j_call: TRBJ2-2
d_call: TRBD1
clone_size: many
v_call: TRBV5-1
cdr3_aa: CASSLTTGMNTGELFF
cdr3_nt: TGCGCCAGCAGCTTAACGACAGGGATGAACACCGGGGAGCTGTTTTTT

j_call: TRBJ1-1
d_call: -
clone_size: many
v_call: TRBV15
cdr3_aa: CATSTIGVSMNTEAFF
cdr3_nt: TGTGCCACCAGCACTATCGGGGTTTCTATGAACACTGAAGCTTTCTTT

j_call: TRBJ2-1
d_call: TRBD2
clone_size: many
v_call: TRBV27
cdr3_aa: CASSRPRGGFNEQFF
cdr3_nt: TGTGCCAGCAGCCGCCCCCGGGGGGGCTTTAATGAGCAGTTCTTC

j_call: TRBJ2-3
d_call: -
clone_size: -
v_call: TRBV28
cdr3_aa: CARGPGLLCSEQYF
cdr3_nt: TGTGCCAGGGGCCCCGGGCTCCTGTGTTCTGAGCAGTATTTT

j_call: TRBJ2-5
d_call: TRBD2
clone_size: many
v_call: TRBV20-1
cdr3_aa: CSAQAGAGGETQYF
cdr3_nt: TGCAGTGCTCAAGCGGGGGCCGGAGGAGAGACCCAGTACTTC

j_call: TRBJ2-3
d_call: TRBD2
clone_size: many
v_call: TRBV4-2
cdr3_aa: CASKGGSAAGGPSTDTQYF
cdr3_nt: TGTGCCAGCAAGGGTGGGAGTGCAGCGGGGGGCCCTAGCACAGATACGCAGTATTTT

j_call: TRBJ2-1
d_call: -
clone_size: many
v_call: TRBV19
cdr3_aa: CASSKNPTGSGEFF
cdr3_nt: TGTGCCAGTAGTAAAAACCCTACAGGGTCTGGCGAGTTCTTC

j_call: TRBJ2-7
d_call: -
clone_size: many
v_call: TRBV29-1
cdr3_aa: CSVSTRQTYEQYF
cdr3_nt: TGCAGCGTATCGACGCGACAGACCTACGAGCAGTACTTC